Listed below are T cell receptor beta chains from one sample, sequenced in a study of Ad26.COV2.S vaccination and SARS-CoV-2 variants. The protocol was immunoSEQ multiplex PCR, while the TCRdb copy is restricted to in-frame clones and leaves out a portion. The sample lists about 680,000 clones, more than 70% seen once, with roughly 1.5% in the top ten. The sample consisted of peripheral blood, taken in a trial of Ad26.COV2.S vaccine versus placebo. Source of these receptors: a person between 18 and 59 years old who received the Ad26.COV2.S COVID-19 vaccine or a placebo. CDR3s include the opening cysteine and the closing phenylalanine or tryptophan. Fields, in order: V gene, clone size, J gene, D gene, CDR3 protein, CDR3 DNA. D genes are given only for firm matches. Size is omitted from some rows. Given values are once, few, many or a class for expanded clones.

>TRBV19|.|TRBJ1-2|.
CASSISGRRGYTF
TGTGCCAGTAGTATTTCGGGAAGACGTGGCTACACCTTC
>TRBV10-3|.|TRBJ1-1|.
CAISESSGTEAFF
TGTGCCATCAGTGAGTCGAGCGGAACTGAAGCTTTCTTT
>TRBV5-3|few|TRBJ1-1|.
CARSFGKVGTEAFF
TGTGCCAGAAGCTTCGGAAAGGTCGGAACTGAAGCTTTCTTT
>TRBV7-8|.|TRBJ1-3|.
CASSPYMTANTIYF
TGTGCCAGCAGCCCGTATATGACGGCAAACACCATATATTTT
>TRBV20-1|.|TRBJ2-1|TRBD1
CSASTDRSFDEQFF
TGCAGTGCTAGTACGGACAGGTCTTTTGATGAGCAGTTCTTC
>TRBV3-1/TRBV3-2|.|TRBJ1-6|.
CASSQDGHNNSPLHF
TGTGCCAGCAGCCAAGACGGACATAATAATTCACCCCTCCACTTT
>TRBV19|.|TRBJ2-5|.
CASSIYSNQETQYF
TGTGCCAGTAGTATTTACAGCAACCAAGAGACCCAGTACTTC
>TRBV18|.|TRBJ2-1|.
CASSPILATRDNEQFF
TGTGCCAGCTCACCAATTCTGGCCACCCGGGACAATGAGCAGTTCTTC
>TRBV12-3/TRBV12-4|.|TRBJ1-2|.
CASSGLTGSGYTF
TGTGCCAGCAGTGGATTAACAGGGAGTGGCTACACCTTC
>TRBV24-1|.|TRBJ2-1|.
CATSDPSYREELFF
TGTGCCACCAGTGACCCTTCTTACAGGGAAGAATTGTTCTTC
>TRBV7-9|.|TRBJ1-2|.
CASSFSLANYGYTF
TGTGCCAGCAGCTTTAGCCTAGCTAACTATGGCTACACCTTC
>TRBV10-3|.|TRBJ2-3|TRBD2
CAIGGLAGFTDTQYF
TGTGCCATCGGTGGGCTAGCGGGTTTCACAGATACGCAGTATTTT
>TRBV7-2|.|TRBJ2-7|.
CASSSRGSSYEQYF
TGTGCCAGCAGCTCAAGGGGGAGCTCCTACGAGCAGTACTTC
>TRBV12-3/TRBV12-4|.|TRBJ1-2|TRBD1
CASVEGAGGYTF
TGTGCCAGTGTGGAGGGGGCGGGAGGCTACACCTTC
>TRBV7-2|.|TRBJ1-2|TRBD1
CASSASTGNYGYTF
TGTGCCAGCAGCGCCTCGACAGGGAATTATGGCTACACCTTC
>TRBV6-6|.|TRBJ1-1|.
CASSYGFGAFF
TGTGCCAGCAGTTATGGGTTTGGAGCTTTCTTT
>TRBV19|.|TRBJ2-7|.
CASSIQGGYEQYF
TGTGCCAGTAGTATACAGGGGGGCTACGAGCAGTACTTC
>TRBV24-1|.|TRBJ2-2|.
CATSDATATRELFF
TGTGCCACCAGTGATGCCACAGCCACCAGGGAGCTGTTTTTT
>TRBV12-3/TRBV12-4|.|TRBJ1-5|.
CASSFTLNQPQHF
TGTGCCAGCAGTTTTACACTGAATCAGCCCCAGCATTTT
>TRBV18|.|TRBJ2-7|TRBD2
CASSGDYGTSGRNEQYF
TGTGCCAGCTCGGGGGATTACGGGACTAGCGGACGGAACGAGCAGTACTTC
>TRBV30|.|TRBJ2-6|.
CAWSVRVGSGANVLTF
TGTGCCTGGAGTGTACGGGTGGGCTCTGGGGCCAACGTCCTGACTTTC
>TRBV7-8|.|TRBJ2-7|TRBD2
CASSPQTSGSIYEQYF
TGTGCCAGCAGCCCCCAAACTAGCGGGAGTATCTACGAGCAGTACTTC
>TRBV19|few|TRBJ1-6|TRBD1
CASSIILGQNNSPLHF
TGTGCCAGTAGTATAATATTGGGACAGAATAATTCACCCCTCCACTTT
>TRBV18|.|TRBJ1-6|.
CASSAREVNSPLHF
TGTGCCAGCTCCGCCCGGGAGGTTAATTCACCCCTCCACTTT
>TRBV7-8|.|TRBJ2-5|TRBD1
CASSLATGQQETQYF
TGTGCCAGCAGCTTAGCCACGGGACAGCAAGAGACCCAGTACTTC
>TRBV5-1|.|TRBJ2-2|.
CASSLGTGSGTGELFF
TGCGCCAGCAGCTTAGGTACAGGGTCGGGGACCGGGGAGCTGTTTTTT
>TRBV10-3|.|TRBJ1-3|.
CAITPGGGFGNTIYF
TGTGCCATCACCCCCGGCGGGGGGTTCGGAAACACCATATATTTT
>TRBV6-6|.|TRBJ2-2|.
CASSYGGVGELFF
TGTGCCAGCAGTTACGGCGGGGTCGGGGAGCTGTTTTTT
>TRBV29-1|.|TRBJ2-7|.
CSVEARAEQYF
TGCAGCGTTGAGGCCAGGGCGGAGCAGTACTTC
>TRBV6-6|.|TRBJ2-1|.
CASSPLFGETPSSYNEQFF
TGTGCCAGCAGTCCACTCTTTGGCGAGACGCCCAGCTCCTACAATGAGCAGTTCTTC
>TRBV14|.|TRBJ2-5|.
CASSQSRAGETQYF
TGTGCCAGCAGCCAATCGAGGGCTGGGGAGACCCAGTACTTC
>TRBV29-1|.|TRBJ1-3|.
CSVETDGNTIYF
TGCAGCGTCGAGACGGATGGAAACACCATATATTTT
>TRBV18|.|TRBJ2-4|TRBD2
CASSPPREGRNIQYF
TGTGCCAGCTCACCACCCAGGGAGGGGAGGAACATTCAGTACTTC
>TRBV27|.|TRBJ1-5|.
CASSLGQIDQPQHF
TGTGCCAGCAGTTTAGGGCAGATCGATCAGCCCCAGCATTTT
>TRBV25-1|once|TRBJ1-1|TRBD1
CASSPFLGGNTEAFF
TGTGCCAGCAGCCCTTTTTTAGGGGGCAACACTGAAGCTTTCTTT
>TRBV7-2|.|TRBJ2-1|.
CASSLHLSLRVRDLNEQFF
TGTGCCAGCAGCTTACACCTATCGTTGAGGGTGCGGGATCTTAATGAGCAGTTCTTC
>TRBV6-2/TRBV6-3|.|TRBJ2-7|.
CASSPGPFYEQYF
TGTGCCAGCAGTCCGGGACCCTTCTACGAGCAGTACTTC
>TRBV19|.|TRBJ1-5|.
CASTPGHRNQPQHF
TGTGCCAGTACCCCTGGACATCGCAATCAGCCCCAGCATTTT
>TRBV5-4|.|TRBJ2-3|TRBD1
CASSLGTGGLDTQYF
TGTGCCAGCAGCCTAGGGACAGGGGGTTTAGATACGCAGTATTTT
>TRBV9|.|TRBJ1-1|.
CASSVGPNTEAFF
TGTGCCAGCAGCGTAGGCCCTAACACTGAAGCTTTCTTT
>TRBV4-1|.|TRBJ2-7|.
CASSQAGNFYEQYF
TGCGCCAGCAGCCAAGCAGGGAACTTCTACGAGCAGTACTTC
>TRBV29-1|.|TRBJ2-1|.
CSVLMGNEQFF
TGCAGCGTTCTCATGGGCAATGAGCAGTTCTTC
>TRBV30|.|TRBJ1-6|TRBD1
CACFSRTGRTSPLHF
TGTGCCTGTTTCTCTCGGACAGGACGAACTTCACCCCTCCACTTT